The present TCR beta chain was sequenced within a study of blood T cell repertoires in COVID-19. Clones were read by immunoSEQ multiplex PCR, and TCRdb kept only the in-frame ones, dropping some. This sample has some 130,000 clones, with roughly 80% found just once. Either two negative PCRs, clearance, or symptom resolution qualified Cohort 3 donors as recovered. Sequencing was done on a sample of PBMCs or T cells enriched from blood (not recorded which). The source of this sequence is a man aged 25-40 years who had recovered from COVID-19.

The CDR3 DNA reads as TGCAGCGTTAATGGCTGGGGGCCTAACATTCAGTACTTC. Protein sequence: CSVNGWGPNIQYF. This chain joins TRBV29-1 and TRBJ2-4; D perhaps matches TRBD1 (6 bases). V was cut by 5 bases and J by 7 bases, with 15 bases left in between. The V gene's germline CDR1 is SQVTM and CDR2 ANQGSEA. The CDR3 loop spans 13 amino acids.